Listed below are T cell receptor beta chains from one sample, sequenced in a study of blood T cell repertoires in COVID-19. Profiling relied on immunoSEQ multiplex PCR, and the TCRdb table lists in-frame clones only, not all of them. The sample holds fewer than 90,000 clones, about 95% seen once. The sequencing input was peripheral blood. The receptors originated from a human donor with active COVID-19. The donor label of this sample is uncertain. Each CDR3 is given with its conserved first and last residue. Each record gives: V gene, D gene, J gene, clone size, CDR3 DNA, CDR3 protein. A D gene is named only where the DNA matches it firmly. For some rows the clone size is stated as once, few or many, or as a class when expanded; others skip it.

TRBV11-2,-,TRBJ2-1,-,TGTGCCAGCAGCCGATCGACAGGTGTCTCCTACAATGAGCAGTTCTTC,CASSRSTGVSYNEQFF
TRBV3-1/TRBV3-2,-,TRBJ2-3,-,TGTGCCAGCGCACTAGGGGGGGCAGCGGCTAGCACAGATACGCAGTATTTT,CASALGGAAASTDTQYF
TRBV29-1,-,TRBJ1-5,-,TGCAGCGTTGCCGGGGGTAGCAATCAGCCCCAGCATTTT,CSVAGGSNQPQHF
TRBV18,-,TRBJ2-1,-,TGTGCCAGCTCACCGGACAACTACAATGAGCAGTTCTTC,CASSPDNYNEQFF
TRBV7-8,-,TRBJ1-5,-,TGTGCCAGCAGCACAGGCACGTGGAAGGGGCAACCCCAGCATTTT,CASSTGTWKGQPQHF
TRBV18,-,TRBJ1-3,-,TGTGCCAGCTCACCACCTTCAGTTGGAAACACCATATATTTT,CASSPPSVGNTIYF
TRBV6-5,-,TRBJ2-3,-,TGTGCCAGCAGTTACTCGATTGGAGAGGGCACAGATACGCAGTATTTT,CASSYSIGEGTDTQYF
TRBV18,-,TRBJ2-7,-,TGTGCCAGCTCACCCTCGGAGGGCGAGCAGTACTTC,CASSPSEGEQYF
TRBV19,TRBD1,TRBJ2-2,-,TGTGCCAGTAGCACCCTTAACAGGGGAAGGAACGGGGAGCTGTTTTTT,CASSTLNRGRNGELFF
TRBV18,TRBD1,TRBJ1-1,-,TGTGCCAGCTCACGTGAGACAGGGAGGAACACTGAAGCTTTCTTT,CASSRETGRNTEAFF
TRBV3-1/TRBV3-2,TRBD2,TRBJ2-7,-,TGTGCCAGCAGCCCGCCAGGGGCGGGAGGGTTCGAGCAGTACTTC,CASSPPGAGGFEQYF
TRBV5-1,-,TRBJ2-7,few,TGCGCCAGCAGCGCAGGCTCGACGAGCTCCTACGAGCAGTACTTC,CASSAGSTSSYEQYF
TRBV4-2,-,TRBJ2-3,-,TGTGCCAGCAGCCAAGGAGGAGGAGATACGCAGTATTTT,CASSQGGGDTQYF
TRBV29-1,-,TRBJ2-1,-,TGCAGCGGGATTGAGAGCCAGGAGTTCTTC,CSGIESQEFF
TRBV6-2/TRBV6-3,TRBD2,TRBJ2-5,-,TGTGCCAGCAGCCCTTGGAGCGGGGGGTACCAAGAGACCCAGTACTTC,CASSPWSGGYQETQYF
TRBV19,-,TRBJ2-3,-,TGTGCCAGTAGTATGGACCGGACAGGGAGGGCAGATACGCAGTATTTT,CASSMDRTGRADTQYF
TRBV10-3,-,TRBJ2-1,-,TGTGCCATCAGTGGGCGTAGCGGCGGGCCCAATGAGCAGTTCTTC,CAISGRSGGPNEQFF
TRBV5-1,TRBD2,TRBJ2-3,-,TGCGCCAGCAGCTTGTATAGGCGGGGGACGGATACGCAGTATTTT,CASSLYRRGTDTQYF